The present TCR beta chain was sequenced within a study of T cell repertoires in cytomegalovirus infection. In the study overall: Recently identified HLA-C-restricted and well-studied HLA-B-restricted CMV epitopes were used.

Study-wide results and caveats: Summed frequency of public TCR beta families distinguished CMV carriers with the relevant HLA.

CDR3 length: 16 amino acids. Germline V gives CDR1 DFQATT, CDR2 SNEGSKA (reference sequence). Trimming shortened V by 0 bases and J by 2 bases, and 14 bases separated the two germline ends. For this clonotype: The antigen is not known.

TCRdb fed the reads into MiXCR, producing one record per CDR3 protein. This table has hundreds of thousands of distinct CDR3 sequences, roughly 30% appearing once. The receptor was isolated from a human donor in good health (CMV status not recorded). Some clones in this sample may be carry-over from other donors' samples. The sequenced sample was cultured PBMCs, obtained from culture after CMV antigen stimulation. The V gene is TRBV20-1, the J gene TRBJ2-1; weak D call: TRBD2 (5 bases). The CDR3 reads CSARDPGGSTYNEQFF. The CDR3 bases are TGCAGTGCTAGAGATCCGGGTGGGAGTACCTACAATGAGCAGTTCTTC.